This T cell receptor (beta chain) is drawn from a study of blood T cell repertoires in COVID-19. On the study more broadly: The analysed material was cDNA or gDNA that came from T cells, B-cell-depleted T cells, or PBMCs.

The CDR3 runs 15 residues. Germline V gene lookup returns CDR1 LNHDA and CDR2 SQIVND (reference sequence). V shed 6 bases and J 5 bases; nucleotides not matched to a gene: 10. The table came from immunoSEQ multiplex PCR; TCRdb's copy has only in-frame clones and leaves some out. The sample includes 250,000 to 300,000 clones, approximately 91% of them seen just once. The clonotype originates from a woman aged 40-49 years with acute COVID-19. Sample: PBMCs or T cells enriched from blood (not recorded which). The chain combines TRBV19 with TRBJ2-1; TRBD1 matches at 7 bases. CDR3 coding DNA: TGTGCCAGTAGGGTTGACAGGGACGGGCACAATGAGCAGTTCTTC. It specifies CASRVDRDGHNEQFF.